The rows below give T cell receptor beta chains drawn from one sample of a study of identical twins. TCRdb processed the 5' RACE reads anew with MiXCR; each CDR3 protein has one entry. The data contain about 700,000 distinct CDR3 sequences, around 8.3% of them seen just once; the ten biggest clones take up about 0.98%. In addition, the sample was reused for a study of yellow fever vaccine responses in identical twins.

Sequenced material: PBMCs. These TCRs come from a woman aged 18-29 years in good health. CDR3s include the opening cysteine and the closing phenylalanine or tryptophan. Fields, in order: clone size, D gene, V gene, J gene, CDR3 DNA, CDR3 protein. D genes are given only for firm matches. Clone size appears in some rows only: once, few, many, or a class for an expanded clone.

size: -; D: -; V: TRBV7-2; J: TRBJ2-3; DNA: TGTGCCAGCAGCTTAAGGCGGGCGGGGACAGATACGCAGTATTTT; CDR3: CASSLRRAGTDTQYF
size: few; D: -; V: TRBV5-1; J: TRBJ2-3; DNA: TGCGCCAGCAGCCGTATGGGCACAGATACGCAGTATTTT; CDR3: CASSRMGTDTQYF
size: -; D: TRBD1; V: TRBV19; J: TRBJ2-1; DNA: TGTGCCAGTAGTACTAAGGGACAGGGACTCGGTGAGCAGTTCTTC; CDR3: CASSTKGQGLGEQFF
size: -; D: TRBD1; V: TRBV3-1; J: TRBJ1-1; DNA: TGTGCCAGCAGCGTCGGACAGGGCAATGAAGCTTTCTTT; CDR3: CASSVGQGNEAFF
size: -; D: -; V: TRBV11-2; J: TRBJ1-1; DNA: TGTGCCAGCAGCTTAGTTACGGAGGGCTTGAACACTGAAGCTTTCTTT; CDR3: CASSLVTEGLNTEAFF
size: many; D: -; V: TRBV2; J: TRBJ1-1; DNA: TGTGCCAGCAGTGAAAGAACTGAAGCTTTCTTT; CDR3: CASSERTEAFF
size: few; D: TRBD2; V: TRBV7-8; J: TRBJ2-1; DNA: TGTGCTTCTAGGACTAGCGGGATTGACCTCAGCTCCTACAATGAGCAGTTCTTC; CDR3: CASRTSGIDLSSYNEQFF
size: few; D: TRBD1; V: TRBV7-9; J: TRBJ2-7; DNA: TGTGCCAGCAGCTTATCCCGACAGGGTGGTCTCTCATTC; CDR3: CASSLSRQGGLSF
size: many; D: TRBD1; V: TRBV29-1; J: TRBJ2-3; DNA: TGCAGCGTTCGCGCCGTGGACAGGGGGGGCACAGATACGCAGTATTTT; CDR3: CSVRAVDRGGTDTQYF
size: -; D: TRBD2; V: TRBV6-5; J: TRBJ2-5; DNA: TGTGCCAGCAGTTACCAGGGACTAGCGGGAAAAGAGACCCAGTACTTC; CDR3: CASSYQGLAGKETQYF
size: -; D: -; V: TRBV6-5; J: TRBJ2-5; DNA: TGTGCCAGCAGTTCTAGAAGACAGGTTGGAGGGGAGACCCAGTACTTC; CDR3: CASSSRRQVGGETQYF
size: -; D: TRBD2; V: TRBV29-1; J: TRBJ2-2; DNA: TGCAGCGTTCGACTAGCGGGGTACACCGGGGAGCTGTTTTTT; CDR3: CSVRLAGYTGELFF
size: few; D: -; V: TRBV12-3/TRBV12-4; J: TRBJ1-6; DNA: TGTGCCAGCAGCCCCAGGGTTGATTCACCCCTCCACTTT; CDR3: CASSPRVDSPLHF
size: few; D: -; V: TRBV12-3/TRBV12-4; J: TRBJ2-5; DNA: TGTGCCAGCACGTCCGGGGGCGTGGAAGAGACCCAGTACTTC; CDR3: CASTSGGVEETQYF
size: -; D: -; V: TRBV2; J: TRBJ1-1; DNA: TGTGCCAGCAGTATGGTCCCTGGGGCTGAAGCTTTCTTT; CDR3: CASSMVPGAEAFF
size: -; D: -; V: TRBV28; J: TRBJ1-5; DNA: TGTGCCAGCAAGCAGGGAAGGCAGCCCCAGCATTTT; CDR3: CASKQGRQPQHF
size: -; D: -; V: TRBV7-9; J: TRBJ1-2; DNA: TGTGCCAGCACTTTATCTGGGCCTCACTACACCTTC; CDR3: CASTLSGPHYTF
size: few; D: TRBD1; V: TRBV7-9; J: TRBJ1-2; DNA: TGTGCCAGCAGCTCAGGACAGGGGGCGCGCGGCTACACCTTC; CDR3: CASSSGQGARGYTF
size: few; D: TRBD2; V: TRBV12-3/TRBV12-4; J: TRBJ2-1; DNA: TGTGCCAGCAGTTTAGCGGCAGGCGGGAGGTACAATGAGCAGTTCTTC; CDR3: CASSLAAGGRYNEQFF
size: few; D: -; V: TRBV10-3; J: TRBJ2-2; DNA: TGTGCCATCAGTGAGTCTGGGGGTGACACCGGGGAGCTGTTTTTT; CDR3: CAISESGGDTGELFF
size: many; D: -; V: TRBV15; J: TRBJ2-7; DNA: TGTGCCACCAGCAGAGAAGTTTCGGGGGCGGGGGAGCAGTACTTC; CDR3: CATSREVSGAGEQYF
size: many; D: -; V: TRBV20-1; J: TRBJ2-4; DNA: TGCAGTGCTAGGGGTTTCGGGGCGGACATTCAGTACTTC; CDR3: CSARGFGADIQYF
size: -; D: -; V: TRBV6-5; J: TRBJ2-6; DNA: TGTGCCAGCAGTTATCGGGGACGGGACTCTGGGGCCAACGTCCTGACTTTC; CDR3: CASSYRGRDSGANVLTF
size: many; D: TRBD1; V: TRBV7-2; J: TRBJ2-2; DNA: TGTGCCAGCAGAAGCCGGGACAGGGCCACCGGGGAGCTGTTTTTT; CDR3: CASRSRDRATGELFF
size: -; D: TRBD1; V: TRBV5-8; J: TRBJ2-7; DNA: TGTGCCAGCAGCACCCCGGGACAGATGTCCTACGAGCAGTACTTC; CDR3: CASSTPGQMSYEQYF
size: few; D: -; V: TRBV4-3; J: TRBJ1-2; DNA: TGCGCCAGCAGCCAAGATCGCACCGAGAACTATGGCTACACCTTC; CDR3: CASSQDRTENYGYTF
size: -; D: TRBD2; V: TRBV20-1; J: TRBJ2-3; DNA: TGCAGTGCTAGGAGAGCGGGAGCTCAATTCACAGATACGCAGTATTTT; CDR3: CSARRAGAQFTDTQYF
size: many; D: TRBD1; V: TRBV28; J: TRBJ1-3; DNA: TGTGCCAGCAGTCCACAGGGGTTGTCTGGAAACACCATATATTTT; CDR3: CASSPQGLSGNTIYF
size: -; D: -; V: TRBV5-1; J: TRBJ1-1; DNA: TGCGCCAGCAGCTCCCCGACGGGAAACACTGAAGCTTTCTTT; CDR3: CASSSPTGNTEAFF
size: -; D: -; V: TRBV28; J: TRBJ1-1; DNA: TGTGCCAGCAGCGTCATTTCAGTCTGGACTGAAGCTTTCTTT; CDR3: CASSVISVWTEAFF
size: -; D: TRBD2; V: TRBV20-1; J: TRBJ2-3; DNA: TGCAGTGCTAGGGTAGCGGGAGGAGTACGAGATACGCAGTATTTT; CDR3: CSARVAGGVRDTQYF
size: -; D: -; V: TRBV14; J: TRBJ1-4; DNA: TGTGCCAGCAGCCAATTAGTTCCAGGGATAGGAACTAATGAAAAACTGTTTTTT; CDR3: CASSQLVPGIGTNEKLFF
size: -; D: TRBD2; V: TRBV4-3; J: TRBJ2-1; DNA: TGCGCCAGCAGCCAAGCCCCCGGGACTAGCGGGATAGATGAGCAGCTCTTC; CDR3: CASSQAPGTSGIDEQLF
size: -; D: -; V: TRBV29-1; J: TRBJ2-5; DNA: TGCAGCGTTGGTAAGGGGACAGAGACCCAGTACTTC; CDR3: CSVGKGTETQYF
size: -; D: -; V: TRBV6-6; J: TRBJ2-3; DNA: TGTGCCAGCAGAACCCTCTGGACAGATACGCAGTATTTT; CDR3: CASRTLWTDTQYF
size: few; D: TRBD2; V: TRBV11-1; J: TRBJ2-6; DNA: TGTGCCAGCAGCACCGGCGGGGGGGCCTACTTTGGGGCCAACGTCCTGACTTTC; CDR3: CASSTGGGAYFGANVLTF
size: -; D: -; V: TRBV27; J: TRBJ2-5; DNA: TGTGCCAGCAGTCTCCAGGGTTGGGGGGAGACCCAGTACTTC; CDR3: CASSLQGWGETQYF
size: few; D: TRBD1; V: TRBV7-9; J: TRBJ1-1; DNA: TGTGCCAGCAGCTTAGCGGGGACAGCCGCCTCGTTAGAAGCTTTCTTT; CDR3: CASSLAGTAASLEAFF
size: few; D: -; V: TRBV19; J: TRBJ2-5; DNA: TGTGCCAGTAGTATCCGGGGATTCCAAGAGACCCAGTACTTC; CDR3: CASSIRGFQETQYF
size: -; D: -; V: TRBV6-2/TRBV6-3; J: TRBJ1-1; DNA: TGTGCCAGCAGTTACGTGGGGGCTAACACTGAAGCTTTCTTT; CDR3: CASSYVGANTEAFF
size: few; D: TRBD2; V: TRBV9; J: TRBJ2-3; DNA: TGTGCCAGCAGCGACCTAGCGGGAGAAGATACGCAGTATTTT; CDR3: CASSDLAGEDTQYF
size: -; D: -; V: TRBV20-1; J: TRBJ2-1; DNA: TGCAGTGCTAGAACGTCGGGGGAAAATAGCGGCGAGCAGTTCTTC; CDR3: CSARTSGENSGEQFF
size: -; D: -; V: TRBV7-8; J: TRBJ2-5; DNA: TGTGCCAGCAGCTCCCGGACAGCTTGGACCCAGTACTTC; CDR3: CASSSRTAWTQYF
size: -; D: TRBD1; V: TRBV6-1; J: TRBJ2-1; DNA: TGTGCCAGCAGGGACAGGGGGCAATATGAGCAGTTCTTC; CDR3: CASRDRGQYEQFF
size: few; D: TRBD2; V: TRBV7-6; J: TRBJ2-3; DNA: TGTGCCAGCAGCTTAGCGGCTAGCGGGAATGTAAATACGCAGTATTTT; CDR3: CASSLAASGNVNTQYF
size: -; D: TRBD2; V: TRBV6-5; J: TRBJ2-1; DNA: TGTGCCAGCAATTTAGCGGGAGGATCCTACAATGAGCAGTTCTTC; CDR3: CASNLAGGSYNEQFF
size: few; D: -; V: TRBV6-2/TRBV6-3; J: TRBJ2-1; DNA: TGTGCCAGCAGAGTAGCGACTAGTCGAGGCTACAATGAGCAGTTCTTC; CDR3: CASRVATSRGYNEQFF
size: many; D: TRBD1; V: TRBV7-9; J: TRBJ2-4; DNA: TGTGCCAGCAGTCCAGGACAGGGGGCAAACATTCAGTACTTC; CDR3: CASSPGQGANIQYF
size: -; D: TRBD2; V: TRBV28; J: TRBJ2-2; DNA: TGTGCCAGCAGTTTATTAGGACTAGCGCAAAACACCGGGGAGCTGTTTTTT; CDR3: CASSLLGLAQNTGELFF
size: few; D: -; V: TRBV6-5; J: TRBJ2-2; DNA: TGTGCCAGCACCAACAACCCCGGGGAGCTGTTTTTT; CDR3: CASTNNPGELFF
size: few; D: TRBD1; V: TRBV3-1; J: TRBJ2-7; DNA: TGTGCCAGCAGCCAAGTATTACGGGACAGGGGGACACCAATTCCCTACGAGCAGTACTTC; CDR3: CASSQVLRDRGTPIPYEQYF
size: few; D: -; V: TRBV20-1; J: TRBJ2-1; DNA: TGCAGTGCTAGAGATTGGGCAGTAACCTACAATGAGCAGTTCTTC; CDR3: CSARDWAVTYNEQFF